Included here is one T cell receptor beta chain sequence, with context. Its antigen remains unidentified. Data came from immunoSEQ multiplex PCR; TCRdb stores just in-frame clones and leaves some out. The sample consists of around 140,000 clones, around nine tenths of them appearing once. This sample stems from a study of OX40 agonist ivuxolimab in advanced cancers. About the research overall: At doses from 0.01 to 10 mg/kg, patients were given intravenous ivuxolimab every 2 weeks. Three patients got partial responses; one had hepatocellular carcinoma and two had cutaneous melanoma. Study-wide findings and caveats: Also showing low normalized T-cell clonal expansion were some of the nonresponders.

V shed 3 bases and J 8 bases; nucleotides not matched to a gene: 2. Germline V gene lookup returns CDR1 SGHAT and CDR2 FQNNGV. The length of the CDR3 is 12 residues. This TCR was recovered from an adult with an advanced solid tumor such as melanoma, head and neck, liver or kidney cancer. This chain connects TRBV11-2 to TRBJ1-2, with 8 bases that match TRBD1. This sample comprised CD4+ or CD8+ T cells sorted from blood, obtained in a trial of the OX40 agonist ivuxolimab. Here the CDR3 DNA reads TGTGCCAGCAGCTTGACAGGGGTCGGCTACACCTTC. Its translation is CASSLTGVGYTF.